The TCR beta chain described here comes from a study of shared clonotypes between healthy human individuals. Per germline, CDR1 MNHEY and CDR2 SMNVEV (reference sequence). The germline V and J ends were trimmed by 3 bases and 2 bases, with 7 bases remaining between them. This CDR3 region has 13 residues. Positive CCR7 selection of CD45RO-negative cells yielded the naive CD8 cells, and terminally differentiated effector memory CD45RA+ cells were excluded. Turning to this clone: Its antigen is still unknown.

Study-wide results and limits: The small donor group covered limited genetic and exposure diversity. Non-shared clonotypes showed lower generation probabilities than clonotypes common to all four donors.

Sequencing was at deep level. Replicate PCRs for sorted subsets used roughly 200 ng DNA; this equaled 25,000 to 35,000 T cell genomes. Measured with immunoSEQ multiplex PCR; TCRdb has only the in-frame clones, and not every one. Of under 2,000,000 clones listed, approximately 94% are singletons. Sequencing was done on a sample of naive CD8+ T cells sorted from blood. This receptor was identified in a man younger than 30 in good health. The chain couples TRBV27 to TRBJ1-2; D perhaps matches TRBD1 (5 bases). The CDR3 DNA reads as TGTGCCAGCAGTTTCAGGGTAAACTATGGCTACACCTTC. It encodes CASSFRVNYGYTF.